The source of this TCR beta chain is a study of neoadjuvant anti-PD-1 for oral cavity cancer. The table came from immunoSEQ multiplex PCR; TCRdb's copy has only in-frame clones and leaves some out. The sample has about 15,000 clones; about 70% are singletons. The sequencing used PBMCs, collected before nivolumab (anti-PD-1) treatment. This receptor was taken from a person between 40 and 79 years old with oral cavity squamous cell carcinoma.

The CDR3 spells CSVGTGRYGYTF. The CDR3 DNA follows: TGCAGCGTCGGGACAGGGAGGTATGGCTACACCTTC. The rearrangement joins TRBV29-1 to TRBJ1-2; 9 bases match TRBD1. Losses at the gene ends were 6 bases for V and 5 bases for J; bases not matched to a gene: 4. Per the germline V gene, CDR1 is SQVTM and CDR2 is ANQGSEA. The CDR3 covers 12 residues.